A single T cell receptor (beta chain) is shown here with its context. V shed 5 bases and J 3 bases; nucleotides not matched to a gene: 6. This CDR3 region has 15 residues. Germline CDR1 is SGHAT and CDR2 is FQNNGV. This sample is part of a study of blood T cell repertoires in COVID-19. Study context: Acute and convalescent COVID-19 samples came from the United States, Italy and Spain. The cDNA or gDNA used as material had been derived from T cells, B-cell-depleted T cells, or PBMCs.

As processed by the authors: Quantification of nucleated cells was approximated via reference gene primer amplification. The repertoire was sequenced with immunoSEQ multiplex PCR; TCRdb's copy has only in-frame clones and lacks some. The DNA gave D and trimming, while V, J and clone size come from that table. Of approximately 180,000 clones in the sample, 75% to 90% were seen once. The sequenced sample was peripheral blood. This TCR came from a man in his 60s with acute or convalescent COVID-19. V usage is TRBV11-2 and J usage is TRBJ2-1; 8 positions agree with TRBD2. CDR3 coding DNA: TGTGCCAGCAGCCTAACTAGCGGTGGCTACAATGAGCAGTTCTTC. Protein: CASSLTSGGYNEQFF. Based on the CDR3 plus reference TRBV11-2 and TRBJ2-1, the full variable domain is EAGVAQSPRYKIIEKRQSVAFWCNPISGHATLYWYQQILGQGPKLLIQFQNNGVVDDSQLPKDRFSAERLKGVDSTLKIQPAKLEDSAVYLCASSLTSGGYNEQFFGPGTRLTVL.